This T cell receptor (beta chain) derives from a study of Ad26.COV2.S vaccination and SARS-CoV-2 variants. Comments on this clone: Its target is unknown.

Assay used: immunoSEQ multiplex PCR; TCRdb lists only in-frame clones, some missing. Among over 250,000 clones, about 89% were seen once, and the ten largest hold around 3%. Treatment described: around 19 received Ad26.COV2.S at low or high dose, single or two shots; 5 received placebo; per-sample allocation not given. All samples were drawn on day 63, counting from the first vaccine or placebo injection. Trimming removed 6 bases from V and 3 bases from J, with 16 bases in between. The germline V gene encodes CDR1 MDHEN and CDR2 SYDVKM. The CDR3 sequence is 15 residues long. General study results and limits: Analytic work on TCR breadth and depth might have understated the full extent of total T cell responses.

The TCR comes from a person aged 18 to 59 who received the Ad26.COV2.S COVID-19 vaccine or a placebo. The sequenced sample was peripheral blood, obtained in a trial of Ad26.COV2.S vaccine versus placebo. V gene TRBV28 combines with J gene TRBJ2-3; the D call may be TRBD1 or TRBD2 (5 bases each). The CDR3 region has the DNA TGTGCCAGCAGCCTCCCGGGACCCACTACAGATACGCAGTATTTT. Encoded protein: CASSLPGPTTDTQYF.